The 26 T cell receptor beta chains reported below all come from one sample, sequenced in a study of radiation and T cells in renal cell carcinoma. The protocol was immunoSEQ multiplex PCR, while the TCRdb copy is restricted to in-frame clones and leaves out a portion. Of approximately 150,000 clones in the sample, roughly 90% were seen once. The time point: blood 4 weeks post-SBRT, at nephrectomy. Regarding treatment: 15 Gy SBRT to primary tumor, nephrectomy 4 weeks later. Sequenced material: blood, taken from a patient whose treatment included radiotherapy and nephrectomy. The receptors originated from a woman between 45 and 65 years old with renal cell carcinoma.

The chain couples TRBV11-2 to TRBJ2-7; D is possibly TRBD1 (6 bases). The ends were cut back, 4 bases at V and 2 bases at J, with 12 bases in the middle. Germline V lookup: CDR1 SGHAT, CDR2 FQNNGV. The CDR3 contains 14 residues. This chain's CDR3 is CASSWLTGAYEQYF. The CDR3 DNA follows: TGTGCCAGCAGCTGGTTGACAGGCGCCTACGAGCAGTACTTC.

Points on this clone: This could be a read error, since a much larger clone is one nucleotide away. The chain links TRBV7-2 to TRBJ1-2; D possibly corresponds to TRBD1 (6 bases). The germline V gene encodes CDR1 SGHTA and CDR2 FQGNSA. CDR3 length: 14 residues. Trimming pared 8 bases from V and 4 bases from J, leaving 17 bases between. CDR3 sequence: CASESDRTPYGYTF. DNA for the CDR3: TGTGCCAGCGAATCCGACAGGACACCCTATGGCTACACCTTC.

The rearrangement uses TRBV7-9 and TRBJ2-4; D call uncertain. Germline CDR1 reads SEHNR; CDR2 reads FQNEAQ (reference sequence). The germline V and J ends were trimmed by 2 bases and 6 bases, with 14 bases remaining between them. CDR3 length: 15 amino acids. Written as DNA, the CDR3 is TGTGCCAGCAGCTTATCGTTGGGGTACGGAAACATTCAGTACTTC. Residues: CASSLSLGYGNIQYF. Using reference TRBV7-9 and TRBJ2-4 for the parts outside the CDR3, the full variable domain is DTGVSQNPRHKITKRGQNVTFRCDPISEHNRLYWYRQTLGQGPEFLTYFQNEAQLEKSRLLSDRFSAERPKGSFSTLEIQRTEQGDSAMYLCASSLSLGYGNIQYFGAGTRLSVL.

V and J are TRBV27 and TRBJ2-5; D uncertain. The V end lost 5 bases, the J end lost 2 bases, and 15 bases lay between the germline ends. Per germline, CDR1 MNHEY and CDR2 SMNVEV (reference sequence). The CDR3 runs 15 residues. The DNA for the CDR3 is TGTGCCAGCAGTCCGATGCTGGCGGTACAAGAGACCCAGTACTTC. It yields the protein CASSPMLAVQETQYF.

This rearrangement joins TRBV5-1 to TRBJ2-5; TRBD2 might be the D (6 bases). This CDR3 region has 14 residues. Trimming took off 2 bases at V and 1 base at J, with 9 bases between the two ends. Germline values: CDR1 SGHRS, CDR2 YFSETQ. The CDR3 coding sequence is TGCGCCAGCAGCTTAGGGACTGTCCAAGAGACCCAGTACTTC. As protein: CASSLGTVQETQYF. Full variable domain (outside the CDR3, taken from reference TRBV5-1 and TRBJ2-5): KAGVTQTPRYLIKTRGQQVTLSCSPISGHRSVSWYQQTPGQGLQFLFEYFSETQRNKGNFPGRFSGRQFSNSRSEMNVSTLELGDSALYLCASSLGTVQETQYFGPGTRLLVL.

This clone was seen a handful of times. The chain combines TRBV19 with TRBJ1-1, with 10 positions matching TRBD1. With V trimmed by 6 bases and J by 5 bases, 9 bases remained unmatched. Germline-derived CDR1 and CDR2 are LNHDA and SQIVND (reference sequence). This CDR3 has 15 residues. In DNA, the CDR3 is TGTGCCAGTAGGACTGGGGGGACAGGGGCAACTGAAGCTTTCTTT. This sequence encodes CASRTGGTGATEAFF.

This clone was seen once. The chain uses TRBV4-3 and TRBJ2-7, with 7 nucleotides matching TRBD1. The CDR3 runs to 15 residues. Trimming at V came to 0 bases and at J to 3 bases, leaving 5 bases not matched to a gene. Per germline, CDR1 LGHNA and CDR2 YSLEER. CDR3 protein: CASSQDTQGFYEQYF. The DNA of the CDR3 is TGCGCCAGCAGCCAAGATACACAGGGGTTCTACGAGCAGTACTTC.

The chain carries TRBV4-3 and TRBJ2-1; 10 bases map to TRBD2. The CDR3 has 19 residues. The germline V gene has CDR1 LGHNA and CDR2 YSLEER. Trimming removed 1 base from V and 0 bases from J; junction bases left unmatched: 9. This CDR3 is CASSQAVAGGLSSYNEQFF. The DNA of the CDR3 is TGCGCCAGCAGCCAAGCTGTAGCGGGGGGCTTAAGCTCCTACAATGAGCAGTTCTTC.

This clone was seen only once. The chain employs TRBV5-1 and TRBJ1-4; a weak D match, TRBD1 (5 bases). Germline assignment: CDR1 SGHRS and CDR2 YFSETQ. This CDR3 has 13 amino acids. Trimming removed 5 bases from V and 6 bases from J, with 11 bases in between. In DNA, the CDR3 is TGCGCCAGCAGAGACAGAACCGATGAAAAACTGTTTTTT. Amino acid sequence: CASRDRTDEKLFF.

V gene TRBV5-4 combines with J gene TRBJ2-7; D uncertain. The CDR3 length is 13 residues. Germline loops: CDR1 SGHNT, CDR2 YYREEE (reference sequence). Trimming shortened V by 3 bases and J by 0 bases, and 7 bases separated the two germline ends. The CDR3 DNA is TGTGCCAGCAGCTCAACCTTCTCCTACGAGCAGTACTTC. Translating gives CASSSTFSYEQYF.

This chain joins TRBV7-8 and TRBJ1-2, with 7 bases fitting TRBD1. The CDR3 runs to 14 residues. V lost 5 bases to trimming and J lost 4 bases; unmatched junction nucleotides: 7. Per germline, CDR1 SGHVS and CDR2 FQNEAQ. CDR3 nucleotide sequence: TGTGCCAGCAGCGAGGACAGGACCAGCTATGGCTACACCTTC. This gives the protein CASSEDRTSYGYTF.

The gene calls are TRBV21-1 and TRBJ2-1. TRBV21-1 is a documented pseudogene. This CDR3 region has 17 residues. The CDR3 sequence: CARYRELHHVRGNEQFF. In DNA, the CDR3 is TGTGCCAGGTACCGGGAACTACATCACGTGAGGGGCAATGAGCAGTTCTTC.

The V gene is TRBV27, the J gene TRBJ1-6, with 7 bases aligning to TRBD1. There are 15 residues in the CDR3. Looked up from germline, CDR1 is MNHEY and CDR2 is SMNVEV (reference sequence). V shed 5 bases, J shed 8 bases, and the junction held 9 bases outside the gene matches. This chain's CDR3 is CASSNRGPGYSPLHF. CDR3 sequence (DNA): TGTGCCAGCAGTAACAGGGGACCCGGCTATTCACCCCTCCACTTT.

This chain joins TRBV28 and TRBJ2-7; D tentatively fits TRBD1 or TRBD2 (5 bases each). V lost 6 bases, J lost 5 bases, and 11 bases lay in between. This CDR3 spans 12 amino acids. CDR1 and CDR2 (germline): MDHEN, SYDVKM. DNA of the CDR3: TGTGCCAGCAGGGTTGGGGGAAACGAGCAGTACTTC. Protein sequence: CASRVGGNEQYF.

The rearrangement links TRBV6-1 to TRBJ2-7; no clear D gene. This CDR3 contains 11 residues. Trimming shortened V by 6 bases and J by 2 bases, and 5 bases separated the two germline ends. Germline V gives CDR1 MNHNS, CDR2 SASEGT. CDR3 sequence (DNA): TGTGCCAGCAGGGGGACCTACGAGCAGTACTTC. Residues: CASRGTYEQYF.

The chain uses TRBV7-2 and TRBJ2-1; D not certain. This CDR3 has 13 amino acids. V shed 1 base and J shed 5 bases, with 6 bases lying between them. Germline CDR1 and CDR2: SGHTA and FQGNSA. The CDR3 spells CASSLGWNNEQFF. In DNA form, the CDR3 reads TGTGCCAGCAGCTTAGGTTGGAACAATGAGCAGTTCTTC.

The chain links TRBV10-2 to TRBJ1-1, with a weak D call TRBD1 (6 bases). Germline V gives CDR1 WSHSY, CDR2 SAAADI. The CDR3 is 16 residues long. Trimming stripped 0 bases from V and 1 base from J, with 12 bases between. The CDR3 bases are TGCGCCAGCAGTGAGTCTGGGGGGCGCGGGAACACTGAAGCTTTCTTT. This translates into CASSESGGRGNTEAFF.

This clone was picked up a small number of times. This rearrangement joins TRBV4-1 to TRBJ1-1, with 7 bases that match TRBD1. The V gene's germline CDR1 is MGHRA and CDR2 YSYEKL. The CDR3 contains 14 residues. Trimming cost V 4 bases and J 1 base; bases outside gene matches: 3. This CDR3 reads CASSPDRANTEAFF. CDR3 sequence (DNA): TGCGCCAGCAGCCCCGACAGGGCGAACACTGAAGCTTTCTTT.

The gene calls are TRBV5-1 and TRBJ2-3; D may correspond to TRBD1 or TRBD2 (6 bases each). V gave up 4 bases and J gave up 1 base, with 13 bases separating them. The length of the CDR3 is 15 residues. In germline, CDR1 is SGHRS, CDR2 YFSETQ. This CDR3 is CASSPQGLGTDTQYF. The DNA for the CDR3 is TGCGCCAGCAGCCCACAGGGACTTGGCACAGATACGCAGTATTTT.

V and J are TRBV7-6 and TRBJ2-1, with 8 bases that match TRBD1. Germline lookup yields CDR1 SGHVS and CDR2 FNYEAQ. Trimming cost V 1 base and J 7 bases; bases outside gene matches: 3. The CDR3 is 14 amino acids. Written as DNA, the CDR3 is TGTGCCAGCAGCTTAGTTCAGGGGGCAAATGAGCAGTTCTTC. It yields the protein CASSLVQGANEQFF.

This chain links TRBV6-5 with TRBJ1-2; D call uncertain. The germline V gene has CDR1 MNHEY and CDR2 SVGAGI. Trimming pared 0 bases from V and 8 bases from J, leaving 13 bases between. There are 14 residues in the CDR3. This CDR3 reads CASSYSVERRGYTF. The CDR3 DNA is TGTGCCAGCAGTTACTCGGTTGAGAGACGGGGCTACACCTTC.

The chain joins TRBV27 to TRBJ1-5, with D maybe TRBD1 (5 bases). The CDR3 contains 15 residues. Germline lookup yields CDR1 MNHEY and CDR2 SMNVEV (reference sequence). V shed 2 bases and J shed 4 bases, with 12 bases lying between them. CDR3 loop: CASSLEGGANQPQHF. The CDR3 DNA sequence: TGTGCCAGCAGTTTAGAGGGTGGGGCTAATCAGCCCCAGCATTTT.

The gene calls are TRBV7-2 and TRBJ1-5, with 7 bases that match TRBD1. The CDR3 totals 17 residues. The junction had 5 bases not matched to a gene; V was cut back by 0 bases and J by 0 bases. Germline lookup yields CDR1 SGHTA and CDR2 FQGNSA. The CDR3 DNA is TGTGCCAGCAGCTTAGCGGCCGGGACAGCTAGCAATCAGCCCCAGCATTTT. It specifies CASSLAAGTASNQPQHF.

V is TRBV19 and J is TRBJ1-1; 7 bases fit TRBD1. The CDR3 runs to 14 residues. Germline V gene data show CDR1 as LNHDA and CDR2 as SQIVND (reference sequence). V gave up 10 bases and J gave up 2 bases; unmatched junction bases: 10. The DNA of the CDR3 is TGTGCCACTAGGGCAGGGGGATACAACACTGAAGCTTTCTTT. This translates into CATRAGGYNTEAFF.

Only one count was recorded for this clone. This chain links TRBV27 with TRBJ2-7, with 11 bases aligning to TRBD1. Germline CDR1 is MNHEY and CDR2 is SMNVEV (reference sequence). This CDR3 comprises 16 residues. V trimming: 3 bases; J trimming: 3 bases; junction bases outside the gene matches: 7. The CDR3 sequence is CASSLTGTGGFYEQYF. For the CDR3, the DNA is TGTGCCAGCAGTTTGACCGGGACAGGGGGTTTCTACGAGCAGTACTTC.

The chain couples TRBV7-2 to TRBJ2-1; TRBD1 agrees at 7 bases. The CDR3 totals 13 residues. J was trimmed by 5 bases and V by 5 bases; bases with no gene match: 3. In germline, CDR1 is SGHTA, CDR2 FQGNSA. CDR3 sequence reads: CASSTGTDNEQFF. CDR3 DNA sequence: TGTGCCAGCAGCACCGGGACAGACAATGAGCAGTTCTTC.